This TCR beta chain was obtained from a study of post-analysis software for immune sequencing data. Study results and limitations: F measure grouped same-batch samples tightly together. When patients were compared with controls, 4 or 5 TRBV segments were more frequent, TRBV5-6, TRBV5-1 and TRBV20-1 among them. Compared with controls, patients showed significantly lower normalized Chao1 diversity.

The germline V gene encodes CDR1 DFQATT and CDR2 SNEGSKA (reference sequence). This CDR3 has 14 amino acids. V was pared by 8 bases and J by 0 bases, with 14 bases between. TCR beta libraries were prepared from cDNA with unique molecular identifiers. TCRdb itself ran the PCR reads through MiXCR, one entry per CDR3 protein. The sample contains a few hundred thousand distinct CDR3 sequences, under 55% of which appear only once. With respect to this clonotype: Its specificity is not known.

This TCR was recovered from a girl aged 10 to 17 with multiple sclerosis. The sample was blood. The gene calls are TRBV20-1 and TRBJ2-1; D tentatively fits TRBD1 or TRBD2 (6 bases each). The CDR3 region has the DNA TGCAGTCCCCAAGGGGGGAGCTCCTACAATGAGCAGTTCTTC. Protein: CSPQGGSSYNEQFF.